This is a list of T cell receptor beta chains from one sample in a study of blood T cell repertoires in COVID-19. Profiling relied on immunoSEQ multiplex PCR, and the TCRdb table lists in-frame clones only, not all of them. This table holds approximately 150,000 clones, around 79% found once. The material sequenced was peripheral blood. The receptors here all came from a woman aged 55-75 years with COVID-19, enrolled during active disease. CDR3s leave out the opening cysteine and the closing phenylalanine or tryptophan. Fields, in order: J gene, clone size, V gene, CDR3 protein. Clone size is stated in some rows and not others, as once, few, many or a class when expanded.

>TRBJ2-1|-|TRBV7-9
ASSLDQGLAGPGWEF
>TRBJ2-5|few|TRBV6-1
ASRGTSGGARTKETQY
>TRBJ2-1|-|TRBV9
ASSVGTSRYNEQF
>TRBJ2-1|-|TRBV7-8
ASSLVPPVAGGLYEQF
>TRBJ2-3|few|TRBV27
ASSLSATTSSPWADTQY
>TRBJ2-3|many|TRBV4-3
ASSQRGADTQY
>TRBJ2-1|many|TRBV7-8
ASSLVWTGGAPGNEQF
>TRBJ2-3|-|TRBV7-9
ASSRGGSSTDTQY
>TRBJ2-7|-|TRBV3-1/TRBV3-2
ASSQASGSSYEQY
>TRBJ1-6|-|TRBV5-6
ASSSRYRDHNSPLH